One and the same sample provided the 12 T cell receptor beta chains below, sequenced in a study of blood T cell repertoires in COVID-19. Only in-frame clones appear in the TCRdb table, and some are missing; sequencing was by immunoSEQ multiplex PCR. Of about 49,000 clones in the sample, 84% were seen once. The sample consisted of peripheral blood. All receptors derive from a man between 50 and 59 years old with acute or convalescent COVID-19.

The chain recombines TRBV5-1 with TRBJ2-5; D call uncertain. V was clipped by 0 bases and J by 5 bases, with 14 bases between them. The CDR3 sequence is 15 residues long. The V gene's germline CDR1 is SGHRS and CDR2 YFSETQ. CDR3 protein: CASSLAGSSRETQYF. The CDR3 nucleotides read TGCGCCAGCAGCTTGGCCGGGTCGTCCCGGGAGACCCAGTACTTC.

This clone has just one count. The chain has TRBV2 and TRBJ2-3; possible D gene TRBD2, 6 bases. With 7 bases removed from V and 0 bases from J, the gap between germline ends came to 14 bases. The germline gives CDR1 SNHLY, CDR2 FYNNEI. The CDR3 has 15 residues. CDR3 nucleotides: TGTGCCAGCAAGGGAACGGGACTGAGCACAGATACGCAGTATTTT. This encodes CASKGTGLSTDTQYF.

This chain links TRBV6-2 or TRBV6-3 with TRBJ2-5; 9 bases match TRBD2. The CDR3 is 17 residues long. The trim removed 6 bases at V and 3 bases at J, leaving 14 bases unmatched. The germline CDR1 and CDR2 sequences are MNHEY and SVGEGT. DNA of the CDR3: TGTGCCAGCAGGCCTCCCCTGAAGCGGGGGGTTAAAGAGACCCAGTACTTC. Protein: CASRPPLKRGVKETQYF.

This clone was detected only a few times. V and J are TRBV12-3 or TRBV12-4 and TRBJ1-5; 7 bases line up with TRBD1. The CDR3 is made up of 13 amino acids. V lost 6 bases and J lost 5; bases outside the gene matches: 4. The CDR3 region has the DNA TGTGCCAGCAGCCGACAGGGAGATCAGCCCCAGCATTTT. Amino acid sequence: CASSRQGDQPQHF.

The V gene is TRBV5-1, the J gene TRBJ2-1, with 8 positions matching TRBD2. The length of the CDR3 is 16 residues. Unmatched junction bases numbered 5, after V lost 0 bases and J lost 3 bases. CDR1 SGHRS and CDR2 YFSETQ come from the germline V gene. CDR3 coding DNA: TGCGCCAGCAGCTTGGCTATTCGGGGGGGCTACAATGAGCAGTTCTTC. Amino acids: CASSLAIRGGYNEQFF.

J is TRBJ1-2 and V is TRBV7-8; 7 bases match TRBD1. Germline V gene lookup returns CDR1 SGHVS and CDR2 FQNEAQ. V shed 5 bases, J shed 7 bases, and the junction held 7 bases outside the gene matches. This CDR3 has 13 amino acids. The CDR3 spells CASSRDSVGGYTF. The CDR3 DNA reads TGTGCCAGCAGCCGGGACAGCGTAGGTGGCTACACCTTC.

The CDR3: CASSQASGTRLNGYTF. The DNA for the CDR3 is TGCGCCAGCAGCCAAGCCTCCGGGACAAGGCTCAACGGCTACACCTTC. The genes are TRBV4-3 and TRBJ1-2, with D tentatively TRBD1 (6 bases). The CDR3 has 16 amino acids. V gave up 1 base and J gave up 8 bases, with 20 bases separating them. Germline loops: CDR1 LGHNA, CDR2 YSLEER.

J is TRBJ2-1 and V is TRBV18, with 11 bases aligning to TRBD2. The CDR3 sequence is 16 residues long. The germline V gene encodes CDR1 KGHSH and CDR2 LQKENI. V dropped 0 bases and J dropped 4; count of bases not matched to a gene: 2. CDR3 coding DNA: TGTGCCAGCTCACCACCGGCTAGCGGGAGGTACAATGAGCAGTTCTTC. Its translation is CASSPPASGRYNEQFF.

This chain links TRBV7-8 with TRBJ2-7; D perhaps matches TRBD2 (6 bases). Between the trimmed V and J ends, which lost 2 bases and 7 bases, there was a span of 9 bases. The CDR3 has 12 residues. Germline V gives CDR1 SGHVS, CDR2 FQNEAQ. The CDR3 sequence is CASSLPAGEQYF. The CDR3 DNA sequence: TGTGCCAGCAGCTTACCGGCGGGGGAGCAGTACTTC.

This chain links TRBV6-5 with TRBJ2-7; 12 positions agree with TRBD2. The germline gives CDR1 MNHEY, CDR2 SVGAGI. Trimming at V came to 7 bases and at J to 4 bases, leaving 5 bases not matched to a gene. This CDR3 is 14 amino acids long. The CDR3 region has the DNA TGTGCCAGCACCCCTAGCGGGAGGGCGTACGAGCAGTACTTC. It yields the protein CASTPSGRAYEQYF.

This clone has only one observation. The V and J genes are TRBV18 and TRBJ2-1; 8 nucleotides line up with TRBD2. Per the germline V gene, CDR1 is KGHSH and CDR2 is LQKENI. There are 14 residues in the CDR3. Trimming took 2 bases from V and 9 from J; bases not matched to a gene: 6. The CDR3 DNA is TGTGCCAGCTCACCAAATAGCGGGAATGGTGAGCAGTTCTTC. Translation gives CASSPNSGNGEQFF. Full variable domain (outside the CDR3, taken from reference TRBV18 and TRBJ2-1): NAGVMQNPRHLVRRRGQEARLRCSPMKGHSHVYWYRQLPEEGLKFMVYLQKENIIDESGMPKERFSAEFPKEGPSILRIQQVVRGDSAAYFCASSPNSGNGEQFFGPGTRLTVL.

V and J are TRBV7-7 and TRBJ2-3; possible D gene TRBD2, 6 bases. The length of the CDR3 is 15 residues. Germline V gives CDR1 SSHAT, CDR2 FNYEAQ (reference sequence). V dropped 5 bases and J dropped 3 bases, with 15 bases sitting between them. CDR3 loop: CASSRGKGWTDTQYF. CDR3 nucleotide sequence: TGTGCCAGCAGCCGCGGGAAGGGTTGGACAGATACGCAGTATTTT.